The next 5 T cell receptor beta chains were all read from a single sample in a study of blood T cells in healthy people across ages. A sample-barcoded 5' primer and a J-beta primer mix were used in a second PCR of roughly 7 to 11 cycles. TCRdb itself ran the 5' RACE reads through MiXCR, one entry per CDR3 protein. Of 1.5 million to 1.8 million distinct CDR3 sequences detected, approximately 39% appear once; the ten largest clones hold just over 4%. Material: blood. These receptors all come from a woman aged 18-29 years in good health.

The V gene is TRBV11-2, the J gene TRBJ2-5; 7 nucleotides match TRBD1. CDR3 size: 13 residues. Losses at the gene ends were 4 bases for V and 7 bases for J; bases not matched to a gene: 6. In germline, CDR1 is SGHAT, CDR2 FQNNGV. CDR3 loop: CASSSPRGRTQYF. The CDR3 region has the DNA TGTGCCAGCAGCTCCCCTAGGGGGCGGACCCAGTACTTC.

This clonotype was seen a single time. The rearrangement uses TRBV27 and TRBJ1-5; tentatively, D is TRBD1 (5 bases). The CDR3 is 16 residues long. Between the trimmed V and J ends, which lost 6 bases and 0 bases, there was a span of 15 bases. The V gene's germline CDR1 is MNHEY and CDR2 SMNVEV (reference sequence). The CDR3 protein is CASREQGVYSNQPQHF. The CDR3 DNA is TGTGCCAGCAGGGAGCAGGGTGTATATAGCAATCAGCCCCAGCATTTT.

The chain joins TRBV12-3 or TRBV12-4 to TRBJ2-7; D is possibly TRBD1 (6 bases). V lost 5 bases and J lost 0, with 11 bases in between. The CDR3 runs 14 residues. This chain's CDR3 is CASSGQWSSYEQYF. The CDR3 DNA reads TGTGCCAGCAGTGGACAGTGGAGCTCCTACGAGCAGTACTTC.

The CDR3 spells CSVRQGQGASQYF. The DNA for the CDR3 is TGCAGCGTCCGCCAGGGACAGGGGGCTTCGCAGTACTTC. The rearrangement links TRBV29-1 to TRBJ2-5; the match to TRBD1 covers 12 bases. CDR1 SQVTM and CDR2 ANQGSEA come from the germline V gene. V dropped 6 bases and J dropped 11; count of bases not matched to a gene: 10. The length of the CDR3 is 13 residues.

This clonotype came up a few times. This rearrangement joins TRBV6-6 to TRBJ1-2; 9 bases align to TRBD1. V dropped 6 bases and J dropped 4; count of bases not matched to a gene: 12. The CDR3 has 16 residues. The V gene's germline CDR1 is MNHNY and CDR2 SVGAGI (reference sequence). CDR3 bases: TGTGCCAGCAGCTCCAGGGACAGGGTGCTACTCTATGGCTACACCTTC. This encodes CASSSRDRVLLYGYTF.